A selection of T cell receptor beta chains follows, all from one sample in a study of PD-1 blockade in classical Hodgkin lymphoma. Sequencing was performed with immunoSEQ multiplex PCR; in TCRdb, only in-frame clones are kept and a portion is missing. Of about 13,000 clones listed, 79% are singletons. Sequences were derived from CD8+ T cells from blood, sampled at baseline. Receptors were obtained from a human donor with classical Hodgkin lymphoma. CDR3s include the opening cysteine and the closing phenylalanine or tryptophan. Each record gives: CDR3 length, J gene, V gene, D gene, clone size, CDR3 DNA, CDR3 protein. A D gene is named only where the DNA matches it firmly. A row's size may be missing; if present it is once, few, many or a size class.

14	TRBJ2-7	TRBV6-1	.	once	TGTGCCAGCAGTGAAGCTGGATCTCAGTACGAGCAGTACTTC	CASSEAGSQYEQYF
13	TRBJ2-5	TRBV7-9	.	.	TGTGCCAGCAGCTTCCCAGGAGAAGAGACCCAGTACTTC	CASSFPGEETQYF
13	TRBJ2-1	TRBV28	.	.	TGTGCCAGCAGTGCCCACAGGGGAGGTGAGCAGTTCTTC	CASSAHRGGEQFF
12	TRBJ1-2	TRBV5-1	.	.	TGCGCCAGTACCCTTGATAACTATGGCTACACCTTC	CASTLDNYGYTF
14	TRBJ1-1	TRBV7-2	.	.	TGTGCCAGCAGAACAACACTTACGAACACTGAAGCTTTCTTT	CASRTTLTNTEAFF
15	TRBJ1-4	TRBV7-8	TRBD1	.	TGTGCCAGCAGCTTTGACAGGGGAACTAATGAAAAACTGTTTTTT	CASSFDRGTNEKLFF
15	TRBJ2-2	TRBV7-3	TRBD1	few	TGTGCCAGCAGCCAACCGGGACAGGGAACCGGGGAGCTGTTTTTT	CASSQPGQGTGELFF
13	TRBJ1-2	TRBV4-3	.	.	TGCGCCAGCAGCCTGGGCGACAGCTATGGCTACACCTTC	CASSLGDSYGYTF
14	TRBJ1-2	TRBV11-2	.	.	TGTGCCAGCAGCTTAAGTCGTCAGGGCTATGGCTACACCTTC	CASSLSRQGYGYTF
14	TRBJ1-1	TRBV6-1	.	.	TGTGCCAGCATATACTGGGGCGAGGACACTGAAGCTTTCTTT	CASIYWGEDTEAFF
13	TRBJ1-3	TRBV7-9	TRBD1	.	TGTGCCAGGAGCCTCCCAGGGGGCAACACCATATATTTT	CARSLPGGNTIYF
14	TRBJ2-7	TRBV19	TRBD1	.	TGTGCCAGTAGTGCGACAGGGGAACTTTACGAGCAGTACTTC	CASSATGELYEQYF
15	TRBJ1-2	TRBV4-1	.	few	TGCGCCAGCAGCCAAGATTTGGAACAGCCCTATGGCTACACCTTC	CASSQDLEQPYGYTF
18	TRBJ1-2	TRBV5-4	.	few	TGTGCCAGCAGCTTGGCCAGGGCAGGGCGAGGGGAAAACTATGGCTACACCTTC	CASSLARAGRGENYGYTF
14	TRBJ1-1	TRBV23-1	.	.	TGCGCCAGCAGTCAAACAGGCTTGAACACTGAAGCTTTCTTT	CASSQTGLNTEAFF
14	TRBJ1-2	TRBV28	.	.	TGTGCCAGCAGTCAAAGACAGACTAACTATGGCTACACCTTC	CASSQRQTNYGYTF
13	TRBJ2-7	TRBV27	TRBD1	.	TGTGCCAGCAGATTTGGACAGGGCTACGAGCAGTACTTC	CASRFGQGYEQYF
15	TRBJ1-1	TRBV7-3	.	.	TGTGCCAGCAGCCCCCAGGGACCGGGGAACACTGAAGCTTTCTTT	CASSPQGPGNTEAFF
13	TRBJ1-1	TRBV4-3	.	.	TGCGCCAGCCGGCTGGACACCAACACTGAAGCTTTCTTT	CASRLDTNTEAFF
19	TRBJ2-7	TRBV7-9	TRBD1	.	TGTGCCAGCAGCGATCCAGCCAAGGACAGGGGGTTTCTCAGGAACGAGCAGTACTTC	CASSDPAKDRGFLRNEQYF
12	TRBJ1-2	TRBV7-9	.	once	TGTGCCAGCAGCGGAGGGAACTATGGCTACACCTTC	CASSGGNYGYTF
13	TRBJ2-7	TRBV5-1	.	.	TGCGCCAGCAGCGGGGGATCGGTCTACGAGCAGTACTTC	CASSGGSVYEQYF
15	TRBJ2-1	TRBV14	.	.	TGTGCCAGCAGCCAAAGGCTAGCGTCCTACAATGAGCAGTTCTTC	CASSQRLASYNEQFF
16	TRBJ1-1	TRBV4-3	.	.	TGCGCCAGCAGCCAAGATCCGGACACTTCGAACACTGAAGCTTTCTTT	CASSQDPDTSNTEAFF
14	TRBJ1-5	TRBV27	.	.	TGTGCCAGCAGTTTGATAGGGGTCAATCAGCCCCAGCATTTT	CASSLIGVNQPQHF
14	TRBJ2-7	TRBV11-2	.	few	TGTGCCAGCAGCCCCACAGGCTACTCCTACGAGCAGTACTTC	CASSPTGYSYEQYF
14	TRBJ1-4	TRBV5-1	.	once	TGCGCCAGCAGCTTGATGGGGTGGAGAGAAAAACTGTTTTTT	CASSLMGWREKLFF
17	TRBJ2-7	TRBV11-2	.	.	TGTGCCAGCAGCTTAGACTGGGGCAACTATCTCACCTACGAGCAGTACTTC	CASSLDWGNYLTYEQYF
15	TRBJ2-5	TRBV6-6	.	.	TGTGCCAGCAGTTACTCGGGGGGCGGGGGAGAGACCCAGTACTTC	CASSYSGGGGETQYF
15	TRBJ2-5	TRBV5-1	TRBD2	few	TGCGCCAGCAGCTTTACGACTAGCGTGGGGGAGACCCAGTACTTC	CASSFTTSVGETQYF
16	TRBJ2-1	TRBV9	TRBD1	.	TGTGCCAGCAGCGTACTCGGGACAGCCCTTTACAATGAGCAGTTCTTC	CASSVLGTALYNEQFF
14	TRBJ2-2	TRBV27	TRBD1	.	TGTGCCAGCAGTTGGACAGGGCGAACCGGGGAGCTGTTTTTT	CASSWTGRTGELFF
15	TRBJ2-7	TRBV27	.	.	TGTGCCAGCAACCTCAGGGACTGGAGCTCCTACGAGCAGTACTTC	CASNLRDWSSYEQYF
14	TRBJ1-2	TRBV4-2	TRBD1	.	TGTGCCAGCAGCCCCCGACAGGGGGCGGATGGCTACACCTTC	CASSPRQGADGYTF
14	TRBJ1-1	TRBV30	.	few	TGTGCCTGGAATATAGACAGTTCGAACACTGAAGCTTTCTTT	CAWNIDSSNTEAFF
14	TRBJ2-7	TRBV5-6	TRBD1	.	TGTGCCAGCGGCCCACAGGGGGCTATTTACGAGCAGTACTTC	CASGPQGAIYEQYF
15	TRBJ2-1	TRBV4-1	TRBD2	.	TGCGCCAGCAGTCAAGATACTAGCGGGCACAATGAGCAGTTCTTC	CASSQDTSGHNEQFF
13	TRBJ1-4	TRBV19	TRBD1	few	TGTGCCAGTCAATCGACAGGGGAGGGGTGGCTGTTTTTT	CASQSTGEGWLFF
15	TRBJ2-3	TRBV7-9	TRBD2	.	TGTGCCAGCACCCCGGGACTAGTAAGCACAGATACGCAGTATTTT	CASTPGLVSTDTQYF
15	TRBJ2-6	TRBV6-5	.	.	TGTGCCAGCAGCTACACAGAAGCTGGGGCCAACGTCCTGACTTTC	CASSYTEAGANVLTF
15	TRBJ1-4	TRBV7-3	.	.	TGTGCCAGCAGCTCCTCAAGTGCAACTAATGAAAAACTGTTTTTT	CASSSSSATNEKLFF
15	TRBJ2-1	TRBV28	.	few	TGTGCCAGCTCCCGGGACACAGACTCCTACAATGAGCAGTTCTTC	CASSRDTDSYNEQFF
16	TRBJ1-3	TRBV28	TRBD1	.	TGTGCCAGCAGGCGACAGGGCCTTATCTCTGGAAACACCATATATTTT	CASRRQGLISGNTIYF
14	TRBJ2-1	TRBV2	.	.	TGTGCCAGCAGTGTTGATAGCGGAAACAATGAGCAGTTCTTC	CASSVDSGNNEQFF
12	TRBJ1-2	TRBV7-9	.	.	TGTGCCAGCAGCTTATTTACGGATGGCTACACCTTC	CASSLFTDGYTF
17	TRBJ2-1	TRBV7-9	.	.	TGTGCCAGCAGCGATACCCCTGACAGTGGTGAAAACAATGAGCAGTTCTTC	CASSDTPDSGENNEQFF
14	TRBJ2-3	TRBV6-5	.	.	TGTGCCAGCAGTTACACCGGCAGTGGGGATACGCAGTATTTT	CASSYTGSGDTQYF
16	TRBJ2-6	TRBV7-6	.	.	TGTGCCAGCAGCGAATCACTTGTGGCTGGGGCCAACGTCCTGACTTTC	CASSESLVAGANVLTF
15	TRBJ2-7	TRBV11-2	TRBD1	.	TGTGCCAGCAGCTTAGATCAGGGACAGGGTTACGAGCAGTACTTC	CASSLDQGQGYEQYF
17	TRBJ2-3	TRBV30	TRBD2	.	TGTGCCTGGAGTGCCCTAATGCGGGGGGCGACGTGGGATACGCAGTATTTT	CAWSALMRGATWDTQYF
16	TRBJ2-5	TRBV12-5	TRBD2	.	TGTGCTAGTGGTTCCACCCTAGCGGGGGGCTCAGGGACCCAGTACTTC	CASGSTLAGGSGTQYF
13	TRBJ1-6	TRBV10-3	.	.	TGTGCCATCAGTGAGGAATTGAGTGACCCCCTCCACTTT	CAISEELSDPLHF
18	TRBJ1-1	TRBV9	.	once	TGTGCCAGCAGCGTAGACGAGGATGGGGCAGGGACGAACACTGAAGCTTTCTTT	CASSVDEDGAGTNTEAFF
19	TRBJ2-2	TRBV7-7	TRBD2	once	TGTGCCAGCAGCTGGGGTGCTTCTAGCGGGGGGGTCCCCACCGGGGAGCTGTTTTTT	CASSWGASSGGVPTGELFF
13	TRBJ1-2	TRBV19	TRBD1	.	TGTGCCAGTAGCGTGGACAGGGGTAATGGCTACACCTTC	CASSVDRGNGYTF